A selection of T cell receptor beta chains follows, all from one sample in a study of Tregs in tolerant kidney transplant recipients. Some clones are missing from TCRdb's copy, which holds only in-frame ones; the method was immunoSEQ multiplex PCR. Of about 64,000 clones in the sample, over 75% are singletons; the top ten hold roughly 4%. This specimen consisted of CD4+ T cells from blood (PBMCs), obtained 6 months after the transplant. These receptors were obtained from a human patient who received a combined kidney and bone marrow transplant. The T cells may come from the graft donor. CDR3s include the opening cysteine and the closing phenylalanine or tryptophan. The order of the fields is CDR3 DNA, CDR3 protein, J gene, V gene, clone size, D gene. D genes are given only for firm matches. Size is omitted from some rows. Given values are once, few, many or a class for expanded clones.

TGTGCCTGGAGTGAGGACAGGGGGCCGAGGGGCTACACCTTC,CAWSEDRGPRGYTF,TRBJ1-2,TRBV30,-,TRBD1
TGTGCCAGCAGCCCACGACAGGGGAGCACAGATACGCAGTATTTT,CASSPRQGSTDTQYF,TRBJ2-3,TRBV14,-,TRBD1
TGTGCCAGCAGTGCACAGGGGAGGAGTGAAAAACTGTTTTTT,CASSAQGRSEKLFF,TRBJ1-4,TRBV27,-,TRBD1
TGTGCCAGCTCACCAACCGGGACAGGGGATGAAAAACTGTTTTTT,CASSPTGTGDEKLFF,TRBJ1-4,TRBV18,few,TRBD1
TGTGCCAGCAGTTATAGATCGGGAGTTAAGACCCAGTACTTC,CASSYRSGVKTQYF,TRBJ2-5,TRBV6-5,-,-
TGTGCCTGGAGTGTACCGGTTATCCCTCTGCCCCAGCATTTT,CAWSVPVIPLPQHF,TRBJ1-5,TRBV30,-,-
TGTGCCAGCAGCCGTGGAGGGCAAGACACTGAAGCTTTCTTT,CASSRGGQDTEAFF,TRBJ1-1,TRBV6-1,-,-
TGTGCCACCAGCAGAGTCGGGACACCTTACAATGAGCAGTTCTTC,CATSRVGTPYNEQFF,TRBJ2-1,TRBV15,once,-
TGCAGCGTTGGGATTGGACTGGAGATAAAAGCTTTCTTT,CSVGIGLEIKAFF,TRBJ1-1,TRBV29-1,-,-
TGTGCCAGCAGCTTTCAGCGGGGGACCTACGAGCAGTACTTC,CASSFQRGTYEQYF,TRBJ2-7,TRBV5-6,-,TRBD2
TGTGCCAGCAGCTCCCTAGCAGCCCAGGAGCAGTTCTTC,CASSSLAAQEQFF,TRBJ2-1,TRBV11-3,-,-
TGTGCCAGCAGCCCAAGGACTAGCGGGAGAAATGAGCAGTTCTTC,CASSPRTSGRNEQFF,TRBJ2-1,TRBV11-3,-,TRBD2
TGTGCCAGCAGTGAAACGGGACAGGGCGTCGAATACACCTTC,CASSETGQGVEYTF,TRBJ1-2,TRBV6-5,-,TRBD1
TGTGCCTGGAGTGTACAACTAGCGGGAGCCAATGAGCAGTTCTTC,CAWSVQLAGANEQFF,TRBJ2-1,TRBV30,-,TRBD2
TGTGCCAGCAGCTTAGGTCGGGGAGTGAGTGCCGGGGAGCTGTTTTTT,CASSLGRGVSAGELFF,TRBJ2-2,TRBV7-3,once,-
TGTGCCAGCTCGGGACAGGATAAACCCTACGAGCAGTACTTC,CASSGQDKPYEQYF,TRBJ2-7,TRBV19,-,TRBD1
TGTGCCAGCTCACCACCGGTACAGGGAGGAAACACCATATATTTT,CASSPPVQGGNTIYF,TRBJ1-3,TRBV18,-,-
TGTGCCAGCAGTCCAGAGGGACTAGCGGGAGTTGAGACCCAGTACTTC,CASSPEGLAGVETQYF,TRBJ2-5,TRBV21-1,-,-
TGTGCCAGCAGCTTAGGCCAGAGCGAACCCGTTCAGTACTTC,CASSLGQSEPVQYF,TRBJ2-7,TRBV5-6,-,-
TGTGCCAGCAGTGTTACAGGGGGCGCTGGGGCCAACGTCCTGACTTTC,CASSVTGGAGANVLTF,TRBJ2-6,TRBV2,-,TRBD1
TGTGCCAGCAGCTCGGGGGGGGTTGTCTACAATGAGCAGTTCTTC,CASSSGGVVYNEQFF,TRBJ2-1,TRBV7-9,once,TRBD2
TGTGCCAGCAGCCTTACAGGGAGGGATGGCTACACCTTC,CASSLTGRDGYTF,TRBJ1-2,TRBV5-8,-,-
TGTGCCAGCAGCTTAACAGGGGCGGGCACCGGGGAGCTGTTTTTT,CASSLTGAGTGELFF,TRBJ2-2,TRBV11-2,-,TRBD1
TGTGCCACCAGCAGAATACAGGATAACGCCTACGAGCAGTACTTC,CATSRIQDNAYEQYF,TRBJ2-7,TRBV15,-,-
TGTGCCGCCAGAGTGGACTCCTCTTACACTGAAGCTTTCTTT,CAARVDSSYTEAFF,TRBJ1-1,TRBV19,-,-
TGTGCCAGCGCCCTCATGGAGACAGGGGGCTCCGAGCAGTACTTC,CASALMETGGSEQYF,TRBJ2-7,TRBV2,-,TRBD1
TGTGCCAGCAGACCAGGACTAGCGGGAGGGTACGAGCAGTACTTC,CASRPGLAGGYEQYF,TRBJ2-7,TRBV11-3,-,TRBD2
TGTGCCAGCAGTTCAACAGGGAAAGCCCCAACCGAGCAGTACTTC,CASSSTGKAPTEQYF,TRBJ2-7,TRBV27,-,-
TGTGCCAGCAGCTTACCAGGGAGGCTATACTCTGGAAACACCATATATTTT,CASSLPGRLYSGNTIYF,TRBJ1-3,TRBV7-2,-,-
TGCAGCGTTGTGGGCCTAGCGGGATGGAACAATGAGCAGTTCTTC,CSVVGLAGWNNEQFF,TRBJ2-1,TRBV29-1,-,TRBD2
TGTGCCAGCAGTTTTAAGGCAGGGGGCAATCAGCCCCAGCATTTT,CASSFKAGGNQPQHF,TRBJ1-5,TRBV27,-,-
TGTGCCATCACCACAGGGGTAGAGACTGAAGCTTTCTTT,CAITTGVETEAFF,TRBJ1-1,TRBV10-3,-,TRBD1
TGTGCCAGCAGTTTGGGGTTCGACAGACCTGCCTACGAGCAGTACTTC,CASSLGFDRPAYEQYF,TRBJ2-7,TRBV27,-,-
TGTGCCGGCGGGCAGGCCTCTGGAAACACCATATATTTT,CAGGQASGNTIYF,TRBJ1-3,TRBV28,-,-
TGTGCCAGCAGTGAAGTTAGACTCCTCAGCTCCTACGAGCAGTACTTC,CASSEVRLLSSYEQYF,TRBJ2-7,TRBV6-1,-,-
TGTGCCAGTCTACAGGGATCGGGCAATCAGCCCCAGCATTTT,CASLQGSGNQPQHF,TRBJ1-5,TRBV7-2,-,-
TGTGCCAGCAGTTCTGGGACAGGTCCGAGTACCGGGGAGCTGTTTTTT,CASSSGTGPSTGELFF,TRBJ2-2,TRBV7-3,-,TRBD1
TGTGCCAGCTCACCCTCGGACTCGCGGAGGCAGTTCTTC,CASSPSDSRRQFF,TRBJ2-1,TRBV18,-,-
TGCGCCACCCGGGGGGGTAGCACCGGGGAGCTGTTTTTT,CATRGGSTGELFF,TRBJ2-2,TRBV5-1,-,TRBD2
TGTGCCAGCAGCGCTGTAGCGGGGGGGCCGGGCAATGAGCAGTTCTTC,CASSAVAGGPGNEQFF,TRBJ2-1,TRBV7-6,-,TRBD2
TGTGCCAGCTGGGACAGCCGAAGTGAAAAACTGTTTTTT,CASWDSRSEKLFF,TRBJ1-4,TRBV28,few,TRBD1
TGCGCCAGCAGCGGAAGGACTAGCGGGAGGGCCTTAGATACGCAGTATTTT,CASSGRTSGRALDTQYF,TRBJ2-3,TRBV4-1,-,TRBD2
TGCGCCAGCAGTGATCTCAGGGGAGTTTACAATGAGCAGTTCTTC,CASSDLRGVYNEQFF,TRBJ2-1,TRBV10-2,-,-
TGTGCCAGCAGCCCATACAGGGTTGGATCCTACAATGAGCAGTTCTTC,CASSPYRVGSYNEQFF,TRBJ2-1,TRBV7-8,-,-
TGTGCCAGCACCAAAGGACAGGGGGGGAGCAATCAGCCCCAGCATTTT,CASTKGQGGSNQPQHF,TRBJ1-5,TRBV2,-,TRBD1
TGTGCCAGCAGGGTGGGACACATGAACACTGAAGCTTTCTTT,CASRVGHMNTEAFF,TRBJ1-1,TRBV2,-,-
TGTGCCACCAGCAGAGACAACAACAGGGGAGGCGGGGAGCTGTTTTTT,CATSRDNNRGGGELFF,TRBJ2-2,TRBV15,-,-
TGTGCCAGCAGCTCGGCCGGGACAGGGGGCGACGAGCAGTTCTTC,CASSSAGTGGDEQFF,TRBJ2-1,TRBV5-4,-,TRBD1
TGCGCCAGCAGCCAAGTGGGACAGGTCCCTTCCTACGAGCAGTACTTC,CASSQVGQVPSYEQYF,TRBJ2-7,TRBV4-1,once,TRBD1
TGTGCCAGCGCCTCGTGGGTCCTAGCGGACCTATCCTACAATGAGCAGTTCTTC,CASASWVLADLSYNEQFF,TRBJ2-1,TRBV11-3,-,TRBD2
TGTGCCAGCAGCTCACTCGGACTAGCGGACACAGATACGCAGTATTTT,CASSSLGLADTDTQYF,TRBJ2-3,TRBV5-4,-,TRBD2
TGTGCCAGCAGCTTAGCGGGGTGGACTAGCACAGATACGCAGTATTTT,CASSLAGWTSTDTQYF,TRBJ2-3,TRBV7-2,-,-
TGTGCCAGCAGCTTATCACTAGCGGGAGGGCCTTGGGGCAATGAGCAGTTCTTC,CASSLSLAGGPWGNEQFF,TRBJ2-1,TRBV7-9,-,TRBD2
TGTGCCGCCCAAAGACAGGTCAATGAAAAACTGTTTTTT,CAAQRQVNEKLFF,TRBJ1-4,TRBV6-1,few,-
TGTGCCAGCAGCCAAGGACGCGGGAGAGGAAAACAAGAGACCCAGTACTTC,CASSQGRGRGKQETQYF,TRBJ2-5,TRBV14,-,TRBD2
TGTGCCTGGAGGAGGTGGACTAGCGGGAGAGAGACCCAGTACTTC,CAWRRWTSGRETQYF,TRBJ2-5,TRBV30,once,TRBD2
TGCGCCAGCAGCTTGGTACAGGGGAGTAGGGCAGATACGCAGTATTTT,CASSLVQGSRADTQYF,TRBJ2-3,TRBV5-1,-,TRBD1
TGTGCCAGCAGCCAACAAATAGGGGGCGGTGAGCAGTTCTTC,CASSQQIGGGEQFF,TRBJ2-1,TRBV4-2,-,TRBD1
TGTGCCAGCAGCCTAAGAGCGGGAGGGAGCACAGATACGCAGTATTTT,CASSLRAGGSTDTQYF,TRBJ2-3,TRBV9,-,TRBD2
TGTGCCAGCAGCTTTACTAGCGGGGGTTGGTCAGATACGCAGTATTTT,CASSFTSGGWSDTQYF,TRBJ2-3,TRBV11-2,once,TRBD2